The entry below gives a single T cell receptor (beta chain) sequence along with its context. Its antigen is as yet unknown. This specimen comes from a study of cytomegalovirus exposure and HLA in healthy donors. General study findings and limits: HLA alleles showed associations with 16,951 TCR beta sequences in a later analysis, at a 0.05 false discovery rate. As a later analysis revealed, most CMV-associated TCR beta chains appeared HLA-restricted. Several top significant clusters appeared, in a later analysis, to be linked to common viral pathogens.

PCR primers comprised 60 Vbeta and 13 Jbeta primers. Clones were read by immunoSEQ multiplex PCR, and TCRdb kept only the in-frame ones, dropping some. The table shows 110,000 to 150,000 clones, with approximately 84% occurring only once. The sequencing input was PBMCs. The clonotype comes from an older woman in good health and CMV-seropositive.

This CDR3 is CASSFGEEKLFF. For the CDR3, the DNA is TGTGCCAGCAGTTTTGGGGAGGAAAAACTGTTTTTT. The chain combines TRBV28 with TRBJ1-4; D ambiguous. V was clipped by 3 bases and J by 8 bases, with 7 bases between them. This CDR3 has 12 amino acids. CDR1 is MDHEN and CDR2 is SYDVKM in the germline V gene. The entire variable domain, with the rest obtained from reference TRBV28 and TRBJ1-4, is as follows: DVKVTQSSRYLVKRTGEKVFLECVQDMDHENMFWYRQDPGLGLRLIYFSYDVKMKEKGDIPEGYSVSREKKERFSLILESASTNQTSMYLCASSFGEEKLFFGSGTQLSVL.